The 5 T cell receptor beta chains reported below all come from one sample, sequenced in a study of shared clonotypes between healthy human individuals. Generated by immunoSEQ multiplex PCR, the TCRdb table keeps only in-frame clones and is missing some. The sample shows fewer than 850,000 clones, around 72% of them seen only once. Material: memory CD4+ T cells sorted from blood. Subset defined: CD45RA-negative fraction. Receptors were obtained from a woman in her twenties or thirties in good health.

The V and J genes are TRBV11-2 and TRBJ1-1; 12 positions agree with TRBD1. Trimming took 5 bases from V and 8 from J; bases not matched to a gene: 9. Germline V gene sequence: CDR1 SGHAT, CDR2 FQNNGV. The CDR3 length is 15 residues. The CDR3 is CASSARDRGRVEAFF. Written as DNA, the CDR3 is TGTGCCAGCAGCGCCCGGGACAGGGGGCGAGTGGAAGCTTTCTTT.

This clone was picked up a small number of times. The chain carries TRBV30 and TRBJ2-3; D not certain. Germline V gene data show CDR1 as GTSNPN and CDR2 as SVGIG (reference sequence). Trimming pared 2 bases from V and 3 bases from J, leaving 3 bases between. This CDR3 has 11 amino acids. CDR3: CAWSLTDTQYF. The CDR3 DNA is TGTGCCTGGAGTTTGACAGATACGCAGTATTTT.

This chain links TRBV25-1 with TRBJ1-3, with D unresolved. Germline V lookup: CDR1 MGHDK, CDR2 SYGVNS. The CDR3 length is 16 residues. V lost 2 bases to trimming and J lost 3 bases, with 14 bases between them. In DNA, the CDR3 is TGTGCCAGCAGTGAAAGGGAGGGCGAGGGTGGAAACACCATATATTTT. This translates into CASSEREGEGGNTIYF. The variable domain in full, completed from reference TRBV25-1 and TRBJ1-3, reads EADIYQTPRYLVIGTGKKITLECSQTMGHDKMYWYQQDPGMELHLIHYSYGVNSTEKGDLSSESTVSRIRTEHFPLTLESARPSHTSQYLCASSEREGEGGNTIYFGEGSWLTVV.

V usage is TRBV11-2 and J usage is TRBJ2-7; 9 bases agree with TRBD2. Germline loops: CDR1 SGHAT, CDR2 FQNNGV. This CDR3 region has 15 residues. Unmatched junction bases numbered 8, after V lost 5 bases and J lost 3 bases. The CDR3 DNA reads TGTGCCAGCAGCCAACGACGACTAGCGGACTACGAGCAGTACTTC. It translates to CASSQRRLADYEQYF. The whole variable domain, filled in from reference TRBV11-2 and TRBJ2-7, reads EAGVAQSPRYKIIEKRQSVAFWCNPISGHATLYWYQQILGQGPKLLIQFQNNGVVDDSQLPKDRFSAERLKGVDSTLKIQPAKLEDSAVYLCASSQRRLADYEQYFGPGTRLTVT.

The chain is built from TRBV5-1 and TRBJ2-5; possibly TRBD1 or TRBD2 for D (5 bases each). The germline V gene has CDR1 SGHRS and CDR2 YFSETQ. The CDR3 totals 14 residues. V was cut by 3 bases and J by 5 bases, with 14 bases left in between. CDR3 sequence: CASSSRDRGETQYF. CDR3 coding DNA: TGCGCCAGCAGCTCCCGGGACCGAGGGGAGACCCAGTACTTC.